One sample yielded the 9 T cell receptor beta chains listed below, sequenced in a study of T cell repertoires in cytomegalovirus infection. Antigens for these TCRs are unknown. TCRdb redid the calling of the reads with MiXCR, one entry per CDR3 protein. The sample records some 350,000 distinct CDR3 sequences, about 32% being singletons. The material sequenced was cultured PBMCs, taken from culture after CMV antigen stimulation. The receptors come from a human donor in good health (CMV status not recorded). Some clones in this sample may be carry-over from other donors' samples.

This chain links TRBV29-1 with TRBJ2-3; D possibly matches TRBD1 or TRBD2 (5 bases each). The CDR3 extends over 14 amino acids. The V end was cut by 7 bases, the J end by 5 bases, with 19 bases between. In germline, CDR1 is SQVTM, CDR2 ANQGSEA. As DNA, the CDR3 is TGCAGCGCCCAAGCCTTAACGGGACGAGATACGCAGTATTTT. This sequence encodes CSAQALTGRDTQYF.

The rearrangement links TRBV4-1 to TRBJ2-1, with 11 nucleotides matching TRBD2. CDR3 size: 17 residues. Losses at the gene ends were 1 base for V and 6 bases for J; bases not matched to a gene: 8. Germline V lookup: CDR1 MGHRA, CDR2 YSYEKL. The CDR3 reads CASSQGVAGGPFNEQFF. The CDR3 coding sequence is TGCGCCAGCAGCCAAGGGGTAGCGGGAGGGCCGTTCAATGAGCAGTTCTTC.

This clonotype has more than one count but fewer than ten. The gene calls are TRBV5-1 and TRBJ1-4; perhaps TRBD1 as D (6 bases). CDR1 and CDR2 (germline): SGHRS, YFSETQ. The CDR3 sequence is 13 residues long. Trimming removed 4 bases at V and 7 bases at J, with 11 bases between. The DNA for the CDR3 is TGCGCCAGCAGCCTCCGGACAGCTGAAAAACTGTTTTTT. Translated: CASSLRTAEKLFF.

V gene TRBV12-3 or TRBV12-4 combines with J gene TRBJ2-7; D unresolved. This CDR3 region has 14 residues. V dropped 2 bases and J dropped 7 bases, with 15 bases sitting between them. The CDR3 is CASSLLSVVGEQYF. CDR3 nucleotides: TGTGCCAGCAGTTTACTATCGGTGGTGGGAGAGCAGTACTTC.

The V call is TRBV29-1, the J call TRBJ2-7; 14 bases align to TRBD2. The CDR3 contains 17 residues. Per germline, CDR1 SQVTM and CDR2 ANQGSEA. The junction had 10 bases not matched to a gene; V was cut back by 6 bases and J by 0 bases. The CDR3 DNA is TGCAGCGTAAGAGGATGGGGACTAGCGGGAGACTCCTACGAGCAGTACTTC. It encodes CSVRGWGLAGDSYEQYF.

The chain has TRBV20-1 and TRBJ2-7; no firm D call. This CDR3 is 12 amino acids long. V was clipped by 3 bases and J by 1 base, with 7 bases between them. Germline assignment: CDR1 DFQATT and CDR2 SNEGSKA (reference sequence). The CDR3, as DNA: TGCAGTGCTAGTCCCGGTTCCTACGAGCAGTACGTC. Translated, it gives CSASPGSYEQYV.

Only a few counts were recorded for this clonotype. The chain is built from TRBV7-2 and TRBJ2-5; possible D gene TRBD1, 5 bases. CDR3 size: 15 residues. Germline V lookup: CDR1 SGHTA, CDR2 FQGNSA. The ends were cut back, 1 base at V and 5 bases at J, with 14 bases in the middle. The CDR3 DNA is TGTGCCAGCAGCTTAGGGTTGCAGGGTGGGGAGACCCAGTACTTC. Encoded protein: CASSLGLQGGETQYF.

This clonotype was detected only a few times. The chain couples TRBV11-2 to TRBJ2-3, with 8 bases fitting TRBD1. This CDR3 spans 17 amino acids. The junction had 9 bases not matched to a gene; V was cut back by 4 bases and J by 0 bases. The germline CDR1 and CDR2 sequences are SGHAT and FQNNGV. The CDR3 nucleotides are TGTGCCAGCAGCTCCCCGAGGACAGGGATAAGCACAGATACGCAGTATTTT. It codes for CASSSPRTGISTDTQYF.

V gene TRBV4-2 combines with J gene TRBJ1-4; D gene uncertain. This CDR3 contains 15 residues. V lost 6 bases, J lost 4 bases, and 15 bases lay in between. Germline V gene lookup returns CDR1 LGHNA and CDR2 YNFKEQ. The CDR3 here is CASSEAGLINEKLFF. CDR3 in DNA: TGTGCCAGCAGTGAAGCCGGACTAATTAATGAAAAACTGTTTTTT.